The 28 T cell receptor beta chains listed next were all sequenced from one sample in a study of T cell responses to AZD1222 COVID-19 vaccine. TCRdb's copy holds only in-frame clones and misses some; the assay was immunoSEQ multiplex PCR. The table records 140,000 to 150,000 clones, 88% of them present only once. The sequencing here drew on peripheral blood, taken 28 days after the second dose of the MenACWY control vaccine. These receptors all come from an adult who received the MenACWY meningococcal vaccine as a control.

This clone was detected once. The rearrangement joins TRBV28 to TRBJ1-6; TRBD1 aligns across 10 bases. The CDR3 is 20 amino acids. The V gene's germline CDR1 is MDHEN and CDR2 SYDVKM. Unmatched junction bases numbered 9, after V lost 1 base and J lost 0 bases. The CDR3 spells CASSLSPGQGFSSYNSPLHF. CDR3 nucleotides: TGTGCCAGCAGTTTATCCCCGGGACAGGGGTTTAGCTCCTATAATTCACCCCTCCACTTT.

The CDR3 coding sequence is TGTGCCAGCAGCCCACAGGGGCGGGGGAATGAAAAACTGTTTTTT. Residues: CASSPQGRGNEKLFF. The rearrangement joins TRBV11-2 to TRBJ1-4; TRBD1 matches 7 bases. Per the germline V gene, CDR1 is SGHAT and CDR2 is FQNNGV. V lost 5 bases, J lost 5 bases, and 8 bases stayed unmatched. The CDR3 loop spans 15 amino acids.

The genes are TRBV7-9 and TRBJ1-3, with D possibly being TRBD1 (5 bases). There are 15 residues in the CDR3. From germline, CDR1 is SEHNR and CDR2 FQNEAQ (reference sequence). Trimming took off 6 bases at V and 4 bases at J, with 16 bases between the two ends. This CDR3 reads CASRPTGLRGNTIYF. The CDR3 DNA follows: TGTGCCAGCAGGCCTACAGGTCTGAGGGGAAACACCATATATTTT.

J is TRBJ1-2 and V is TRBV6-2 or TRBV6-3; TRBD1 agrees at 9 bases. V shed 4 bases and J 5 bases; nucleotides not matched to a gene: 5. CDR3 length: 14 amino acids. CDR1 is MNHEY, CDR2 SVGEGT, per germline. The CDR3 bases are TGTGCCAGCAGTTCGGGACAGGGAGGATATGGCTACACCTTC. Protein: CASSSGQGGYGYTF.

This clone appeared a single time. This chain connects TRBV14 to TRBJ2-5, with 12 bases identical to TRBD2. The CDR3 contains 15 residues. The germline CDR1 and CDR2 sequences are SGHDN and FVKESK. The trim removed 4 bases at V and 2 bases at J, leaving 2 bases unmatched. CDR3 amino acids: CASSRGLAGQETQYF. The CDR3 bases are TGTGCCAGCAGCCGTGGACTAGCGGGGCAAGAGACCCAGTACTTC.

The gene calls are TRBV20-1 and TRBJ2-3; 11 bases agree with TRBD2. The CDR3 consists of 16 residues. Germline V gives CDR1 DFQATT, CDR2 SNEGSKA (reference sequence). J lost 2 bases, V lost 3 bases, and 7 bases had no gene match. In DNA, the CDR3 is TGCAGTGCTAGTGGGCTAGCGGGAGGTTCCACAGATACGCAGTATTTT. Translating it yields CSASGLAGGSTDTQYF.

The rearrangement links TRBV6-1 to TRBJ1-2, with D tentatively TRBD1 (6 bases). Germline assignment: CDR1 MNHNS and CDR2 SASEGT. V lost 2 bases, J lost 4 bases, and 17 bases lay in between. The CDR3 is made up of 16 amino acids. The DNA for the CDR3 is TGTGCCAGCAGTGAACGTCGGTGGGGGGCTGGCTATGGCTACACCTTC. This codes for CASSERRWGAGYGYTF.

The chain recombines TRBV6-4 with TRBJ2-1, with TRBD1 identical over 8 bases. Germline V CDR1 and CDR2: MRHNA, SNTAGT. Germline trimming cut 5 bases from V and 2 bases from J; bases unmatched to any gene: 5. The length of the CDR3 is 15 residues. CDR3 protein: CASSSGTGPYNEQFF. The CDR3 DNA sequence: TGTGCCAGCAGTTCTGGGACAGGACCCTACAATGAGCAGTTCTTC.

The rearrangement links TRBV6-5 to TRBJ2-1; 9 bases are shared with TRBD2. V gave up 2 bases and J gave up 3 bases; unmatched junction bases: 2. The CDR3 consists of 15 residues. Germline V gene data show CDR1 as MNHEY and CDR2 as SVGAGI. CDR3 DNA: TGTGCCAGCAGTTACCCTAGCGGGGTCTACAATGAGCAGTTCTTC. Protein: CASSYPSGVYNEQFF.

This sequence joins TRBV27 and TRBJ1-1; 8 nucleotides align to TRBD1. The length of the CDR3 is 13 residues. Unmatched junction bases numbered 4, after V lost 6 bases and J lost 4 bases. Looked up from germline, CDR1 is MNHEY and CDR2 is SMNVEV (reference sequence). CDR3 DNA: TGTGCCAGCAGGAGCACAGGGGGCACTGAAGCTTTCTTT. Translation gives CASRSTGGTEAFF.

The V gene is TRBV3-1 (or the pseudogene TRBV3-2), the J gene TRBJ1-1; no clear D gene. V dropped 0 bases and J dropped 3 bases, with 11 bases sitting between them. The CDR3 is 15 residues long. The germline V gene has CDR1 LGHDT and CDR2 YNNKEL (reference sequence). Written as DNA, the CDR3 is TGTGCCAGCAGCCAAGATTGGAAGGTATACACTGAAGCTTTCTTT. Its translation is CASSQDWKVYTEAFF.

The chain joins TRBV2 to TRBJ2-1, with a weak D call TRBD2 (6 bases). Germline assignment: CDR1 SNHLY and CDR2 FYNNEI. The V and J ends lost 7 bases and 3 bases respectively, with 19 bases between them. The CDR3 totals 16 residues. The DNA for the CDR3 is TGTGCCAGCACGTGGATGGTGGCTAGCGTCTACAATGAGCAGTTCTTC. Amino acid sequence: CASTWMVASVYNEQFF.

The chain joins TRBV5-6 to TRBJ2-7, with TRBD2 matching 8 bases. The length of the CDR3 is 15 residues. Germline CDR1 reads SGHDT; CDR2 reads YYEEEE. The V and J ends lost 1 base and 0 bases, in that order; junction bases with no gene match: 3. The CDR3 protein is CASSLSGSLSYEQYF. CDR3 nucleotide sequence: TGTGCCAGCAGCTTGAGCGGGAGCCTCTCCTACGAGCAGTACTTC.

The sample holds one count of this clone. The chain couples TRBV27 to TRBJ1-1; D is perhaps TRBD1 (5 bases). The germline gives CDR1 MNHEY, CDR2 SMNVEV (reference sequence). V was pared by 3 bases and J by 1 base, with 12 bases between. This CDR3 region has 15 residues. This CDR3 reads CASSLGPSGNTEAFF. The CDR3 DNA reads as TGTGCCAGCAGTTTGGGGCCATCAGGGAACACTGAAGCTTTCTTT.

This chain links TRBV6-5 with TRBJ2-1, with 8 bases matching TRBD1. This CDR3 is 15 amino acids long. V shed 7 bases and J 6 bases; nucleotides not matched to a gene: 11. Looked up from germline, CDR1 is MNHEY and CDR2 is SVGAGI. This chain's CDR3 is CASTARQGMGNEQFF. CDR3 sequence (DNA): TGTGCCAGCACGGCGAGACAGGGGATGGGCAATGAGCAGTTCTTC.

The V gene is TRBV4-1, the J gene TRBJ1-6, with D unresolved. This CDR3 is 13 amino acids long. The germline CDR1 and CDR2 sequences are MGHRA and YSYEKL. Trimming shortened V by 0 bases and J by 8 bases, and 5 bases separated the two germline ends. The CDR3 nucleotides are TGCGCCAGCAGCCAAGAGGTGGATTCACCCCTCCACTTT. Its protein product is CASSQEVDSPLHF.

The chain couples TRBV6-6 to TRBJ1-6, with a tentative D call TRBD1 (5 bases). The V gene's germline CDR1 is MNHNY and CDR2 SVGAGI (reference sequence). The CDR3 loop spans 12 amino acids. With 10 bases removed from V and 8 bases from J, the gap between germline ends came to 12 bases. The CDR3 nucleotides read TGTGCCACGGGGGTGGGGCATTCACCCCTCCACTTT. The encoded protein is CATGVGHSPLHF.

This clone was detected only once. The germline gene is not matched at one end of the junction; a read error may be the cause. This chain uses TRBV7-6 with TRBJ1-3; weak D call: TRBD1 (5 bases). Germline lookup yields CDR1 SGHVS and CDR2 FNYEAQ. The CDR3 is 16 residues long. Written as DNA, the CDR3 is TGTGTCAGCAGCTTGAACACGGGGCAGGCTGGAAACACCATATATTTT. This translates into CVSSLNTGQAGNTIYF.

This chain joins TRBV12-3 or TRBV12-4 and TRBJ1-2, with D uncertain. The length of the CDR3 is 12 residues. Trimming removed 1 base from V and 7 bases from J, with 7 bases in between. CDR3 loop: CASSLVRGGYTF. Here the CDR3 DNA reads TGTGCCAGCAGTTTAGTCCGGGGTGGCTACACCTTC.

This clone has only one observation. This chain uses TRBV6-5 with TRBJ2-7; the match to TRBD1 covers 7 bases. The CDR3 has 15 residues. Germline assignment: CDR1 MNHEY and CDR2 SVGAGI. V lost 6 bases to trimming and J lost 4 bases; unmatched junction nucleotides: 12. This CDR3 is CASSQKGGQLYEQYF. CDR3 sequence (DNA): TGTGCCAGCAGCCAAAAAGGGGGACAGCTTTACGAGCAGTACTTC.

This clone was counted once. The V call is TRBV6-5, the J call TRBJ1-1; a possible D gene is TRBD1 (5 bases). CDR3 length equals 14 residues. Per germline, CDR1 MNHEY and CDR2 SVGAGI. The V gene lost 8 bases and the J gene lost 4 bases, with 17 bases spanning the gap. The DNA for the CDR3 is TGTGCCAGCGCGGTGGACGGTGGGGGCACTGAAGCTTTCTTT. Amino acids: CASAVDGGGTEAFF.

This clone appeared a single time. This chain joins TRBV6-6 and TRBJ1-4; the D gene is possibly TRBD1 (5 bases). The ends were cut back, 4 bases at V and 0 bases at J, with 12 bases in the middle. This CDR3 is built from 16 residues. CDR1 MNHNY and CDR2 SVGAGI come from the germline V gene (reference sequence). CDR3 loop: CASSLLGAATNEKLFF. The CDR3 region has the DNA TGTGCCAGCAGTTTACTCGGGGCGGCAACTAATGAAAAACTGTTTTTT.

This chain joins TRBV25-1 and TRBJ1-1; D remains unclear. The CDR3 contains 15 residues. The V gene's germline CDR1 is MGHDK and CDR2 SYGVNS. Trimming removed 4 bases from V and 11 bases from J, with 23 bases in between. The CDR3 nucleotides are TGTGCCAGCAGTGGACTACTCACCTTGGGCGGGGTCGCTTTCTTT. This sequence encodes CASSGLLTLGGVAFF. The whole variable domain, remainder taken from reference TRBV25-1 and TRBJ1-1, is EADIYQTPRYLVIGTGKKITLECSQTMGHDKMYWYQQDPGMELHLIHYSYGVNSTEKGDLSSESTVSRIRTEHFPLTLESARPSHTSQYLCASSGLLTLGGVAFFGQGTRLTVV.

The chain uses TRBV3-1 (or the pseudogene TRBV3-2) and TRBJ2-1; 7 bases are shared with TRBD1. Trimming cost V 3 bases and J 0 bases; bases outside gene matches: 8. This CDR3 spans 17 amino acids. CDR1 and CDR2 (germline): LGHDT, YNNKEL (reference sequence). This CDR3 reads CASSHPTRDSSYNEQFF. CDR3 coding DNA: TGTGCCAGCAGCCACCCTACTAGGGACAGCTCCTACAATGAGCAGTTCTTC.

The chain links TRBV6-5 to TRBJ2-3; TRBD2 matches 7 bases. Unmatched junction bases numbered 9, after V lost 2 bases and J lost 4 bases. The CDR3 totals 16 residues. Germline V gene lookup returns CDR1 MNHEY and CDR2 SVGAGI. The CDR3 is CASSYMGREWPDTQYF. The CDR3 nucleotides are TGTGCCAGCAGTTACATGGGGCGGGAGTGGCCAGATACGCAGTATTTT.

This clone was detected only once. J is TRBJ2-1 and V is TRBV24-1; perhaps D is TRBD1 or TRBD2 (5 bases each). This CDR3 region has 15 residues. Trimming left V 3 bases short and J 5 bases short, with 13 bases between. Germline CDR1 KGHDR, CDR2 SFDVKD. Here the CDR3 reads CATSDTGTVNNEQFF. The CDR3 nucleotides read TGTGCCACCAGTGATACCGGGACGGTAAACAATGAGCAGTTCTTC.

This clone was seen a few times. The CDR3: CASSPTGSSYEQYF. In nucleotides, the CDR3 is TGTGCCAGCAGCCCGACCGGTAGCTCCTACGAGCAGTACTTC. The chain combines TRBV6-2 or TRBV6-3 with TRBJ2-7; D unclear. CDR3 length equals 14 residues. Trimming took 6 bases from V and 0 from J, leaving 12 bases between them. The germline V gene has CDR1 MNHEY and CDR2 SVGEGT.

The rearrangement joins TRBV12-3 or TRBV12-4 to TRBJ2-2, with unresolved D. The CDR3 spans 13 residues. The ends were cut back, 4 bases at V and 7 bases at J, with 10 bases in the middle. For the CDR3, the DNA is TGTGCCAGCAGTTATACAGTGGGCGGGGAGCTGTTTTTT. This codes for CASSYTVGGELFF.